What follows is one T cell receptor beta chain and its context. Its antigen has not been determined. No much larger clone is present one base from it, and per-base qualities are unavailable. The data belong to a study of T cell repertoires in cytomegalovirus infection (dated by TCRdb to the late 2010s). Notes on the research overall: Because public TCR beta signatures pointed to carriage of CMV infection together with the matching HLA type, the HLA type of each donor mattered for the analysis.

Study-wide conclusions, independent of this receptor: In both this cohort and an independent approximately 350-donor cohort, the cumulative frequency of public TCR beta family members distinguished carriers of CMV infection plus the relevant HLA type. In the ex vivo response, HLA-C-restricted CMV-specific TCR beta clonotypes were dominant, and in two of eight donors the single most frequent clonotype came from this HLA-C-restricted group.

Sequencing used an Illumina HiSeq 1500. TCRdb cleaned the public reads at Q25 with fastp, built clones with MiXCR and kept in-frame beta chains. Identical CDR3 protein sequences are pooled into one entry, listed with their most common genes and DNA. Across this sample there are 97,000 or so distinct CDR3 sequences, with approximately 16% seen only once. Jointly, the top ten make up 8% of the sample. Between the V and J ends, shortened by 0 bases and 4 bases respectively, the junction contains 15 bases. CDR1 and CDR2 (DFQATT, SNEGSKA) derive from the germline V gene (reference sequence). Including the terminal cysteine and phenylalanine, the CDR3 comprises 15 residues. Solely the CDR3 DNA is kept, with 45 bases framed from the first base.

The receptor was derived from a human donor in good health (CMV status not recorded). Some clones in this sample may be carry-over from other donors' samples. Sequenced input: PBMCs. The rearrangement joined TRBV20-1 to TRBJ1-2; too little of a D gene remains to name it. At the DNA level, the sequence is TGCAGTGCTAGAGATGAGGAAGATTTATTCTATGGCTACACCTTC. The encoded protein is CSARDEEDLFYGYTF.